The 29 T cell receptor beta chains below all came from one sample that was sequenced in a study of blood T cells in healthy people across ages. A second PCR of about 6 to 11 cycles used a sample-barcoded 5' primer and a J-beta primer mix. Each CDR3 protein is one row after TCRdb ran MiXCR on the 5' RACE reads. The sample yields 780,000 or so distinct CDR3 sequences, 20% to 25% seen once. This sample was shared with a second study, whose subject was T cells of mothers and their children.

The material sequenced was blood. The source of these receptors is a boy aged 5-17 years in good health.

This clonotype came up a few times. The chain joins TRBV20-1 to TRBJ1-6, with 8 nucleotides matching TRBD1. The CDR3 extends over 15 amino acids. Germline-derived CDR1 and CDR2 are DFQATT and SNEGSKA (reference sequence). J was trimmed by 3 bases and V by 5 bases; bases with no gene match: 6. This chain's CDR3 is CSARQGISYNSPLHF. The CDR3 nucleotides are TGCAGTGCTCGACAGGGGATAAGCTATAATTCACCCCTCCACTTT.

In its sample, this clonotype was seen a few times. This rearrangement joins TRBV28 to TRBJ2-7, with 8 nucleotides matching TRBD1. The CDR3 has 15 residues. Trimming removed 6 bases from V and 2 bases from J; junction bases left unmatched: 9. Per germline, CDR1 MDHEN and CDR2 SYDVKM. The CDR3 DNA is TGTGCCAGCAGAGCCACAGGGGGTCCCACCTACGAGCAGTACTTC. As protein: CASRATGGPTYEQYF.

The gene calls are TRBV6-6 and TRBJ2-5; possibly TRBD1 for D (7 bases). Trimming left V 4 bases short and J 6 bases short, with 18 bases between. Germline CDR1 MNHNY, CDR2 SVGAGI (reference sequence). The CDR3 covers 15 residues. CDR3 bases: TGTGCCAGCAGTTCGGGGGACAGCGGAGGGAAGACCCAGTACTTC. Its translation: CASSSGDSGGKTQYF.

This clonotype was counted a few times. This chain joins TRBV5-1 and TRBJ2-7; D is possibly TRBD1 (5 bases). Germline V gene lookup returns CDR1 SGHRS and CDR2 YFSETQ. The V end was cut by 1 base, the J end by 3 bases, with 11 bases between. The length of the CDR3 is 14 residues. The CDR3 loop is CASSLSVDSYEQYF. In DNA form, the CDR3 reads TGCGCCAGCAGCTTGTCTGTCGACAGCTACGAGCAGTACTTC.

The chain links TRBV28 to TRBJ2-3, with 7 bases lining up with TRBD2. V trimming: 5 bases; J trimming: 2 bases; junction bases outside the gene matches: 10. Germline V gene sequence: CDR1 MDHEN, CDR2 SYDVKM. CDR3 length equals 16 residues. The CDR3 DNA is TGTGCCAGCAGTCCCCCCCTCGCGGGAGTCACAGATACGCAGTATTTT. Encoded protein: CASSPPLAGVTDTQYF.

This clonotype was picked up a small number of times. V usage is TRBV15 and J usage is TRBJ2-1; the match to TRBD2 covers 8 bases. The length of the CDR3 is 12 residues. Germline CDR1 and CDR2: LNHNV and YYDKDF (reference sequence). Unmatched junction bases numbered 1, after V lost 3 bases and J lost 9 bases. For the CDR3, the DNA is TGTGCCACCAGCAGGGCGGGGGGTGAGCAGTTCTTC. Encoded protein: CATSRAGGEQFF.

This clonotype has more than one count but fewer than ten. The CDR3 ends on some other residue instead of the conserved phenylalanine or tryptophan, so this is likely a read error. The chain couples TRBV12-3 or TRBV12-4 to TRBJ1-5, with D uncertain. V dropped 5 bases and J dropped 1 base, with 15 bases sitting between them. This CDR3 spans 16 amino acids. The CDR3 nucleotides read TGTGCCAGCAGTCCCCGGACCCTTGGGAGCAATCAGCCCCAGCATCTT. Translated: CASSPRTLGSNQPQHL.

In its sample, this clonotype was seen a few times. The chain links TRBV28 to TRBJ2-5; D could derive from TRBD1 or TRBD2 (5 bases each). This CDR3 contains 16 residues. The germline CDR1 and CDR2 sequences are MDHEN and SYDVKM. V was clipped by 3 bases and J by 5 bases, with 19 bases between them. CDR3 sequence reads: CASSLSGTRSRETQYF. The CDR3 DNA reads as TGTGCCAGCAGTTTGTCCGGGACCCGAAGTAGGGAGACCCAGTACTTC.

This rearrangement joins TRBV28 to TRBJ1-2; the D is unclear. Trimming pared 6 bases from V and 4 bases from J, leaving 9 bases between. Germline CDR1 and CDR2: MDHEN and SYDVKM. This CDR3 has 12 amino acids. The CDR3 region is CASRSRFYGYTF. The CDR3 bases are TGTGCCAGCAGATCCAGGTTCTATGGCTACACCTTC.

The chain's CDR3 is CASSPPGEGPYSNQPQHF. In DNA, the CDR3 is TGTGCCAGCAGTCCCCCGGGGGAGGGGCCTTATAGCAATCAGCCCCAGCATTTT. The chain carries TRBV28 and TRBJ1-5, with a weak D call TRBD1 (5 bases). Germline V gene data show CDR1 as MDHEN and CDR2 as SYDVKM. Trimming stripped 5 bases from V and 0 bases from J, with 20 bases between. This CDR3 comprises 18 residues.

This clonotype was recorded a few times. The CDR3 DNA follows: TGCAGCGTTGCGTCCAATATGGGCAATGAGCAGTTCTTC. Residues: CSVASNMGNEQFF. This rearrangement joins TRBV29-1 to TRBJ2-1, with no clear D. Germline-derived CDR1 and CDR2 are SQVTM and ANQGSEA. CDR3 length: 13 residues. V was shortened by 4 bases and J by 6 bases, with 13 bases between the two germline ends.

This clonotype was counted a few times. This chain uses TRBV4-3 with TRBJ2-1, with 7 nucleotides matching TRBD2. The V segment lost 4 bases and the J segment 3 bases; nucleotides outside the gene matches: 6. CDR1 is LGHNA and CDR2 is YSLEER in the germline V gene. The CDR3 is 15 residues long. The CDR3 is CASSRASGYYNEQFF. DNA of the CDR3: TGCGCCAGCAGCCGAGCTAGCGGATACTACAATGAGCAGTTCTTC.

The chain couples TRBV29-1 to TRBJ2-5, with D uncertain. The last part of the DNA fits TRBJ2-1 better; the J call may be wrong. Germline V gives CDR1 SQVTM, CDR2 ANQGSEA. The CDR3 contains 11 residues. The DNA of the CDR3 is TGCAGCGTTGATCGCAGTCTTGGGCAGTTCTTC. The encoded protein is CSVDRSLGQFF.

The table lists this clonotype with a few counts. V usage is TRBV7-2 and J usage is TRBJ2-5, with 9 bases matching TRBD2. The J call may be in error: the DNA end matches TRBJ2-1 better. This CDR3 region has 14 residues. The germline V gene encodes CDR1 SGHTA and CDR2 FQGNSA. The CDR3 sequence: CASSLGLAGVEQFF. For the CDR3, the DNA is TGTGCCAGCAGCCTGGGGTTAGCGGGAGTTGAGCAGTTCTTC.

In this sample, this clonotype turned up a few times. The V and J genes are TRBV19 and TRBJ2-3; D ambiguous. Germline V gives CDR1 LNHDA, CDR2 SQIVND (reference sequence). V was pared by 1 base and J by 4 bases, with 15 bases between. The CDR3 runs 16 residues. The CDR3 here is CASSIGASGISDTQYF. DNA for the CDR3: TGTGCCAGTAGTATAGGGGCTAGTGGGATCTCAGATACGCAGTATTTT.

This chain connects TRBV2 to TRBJ2-3; the D call may be TRBD1 or TRBD2 (5 bases each). This CDR3 spans 13 amino acids. CDR1 SNHLY and CDR2 FYNNEI come from the germline V gene. The V gene lost 7 bases and the J gene lost 9 bases, with 17 bases spanning the gap. Written as DNA, the CDR3 is TGTGCCAGCATTTCGGGTAGTTGGGACACGCAGTATTTT. Protein product: CASISGSWDTQYF.

The chain carries TRBV28 and TRBJ2-7, with TRBD1 matching over 8 bases. The V gene's germline CDR1 is MDHEN and CDR2 SYDVKM. CDR3 length equals 16 residues. V lost 6 bases and J lost 1; bases outside the gene matches: 11. CDR3 sequence (DNA): TGTGCCAGCAGATCTAAGGCAGGGGGCAAATCCTACGAGCAGTACTTC. It translates to CASRSKAGGKSYEQYF.

The chain is built from TRBV20-1 and TRBJ2-7; TRBD2 aligns across 8 bases. V was pared by 3 bases and J by 4 bases, with 11 bases of the junction left unmatched. There are 15 residues in the CDR3. CDR1 DFQATT and CDR2 SNEGSKA come from the germline V gene (reference sequence). In nucleotides, the CDR3 is TGCAGTGCTAGCTTTCGGGCCGGGAGGGAGTACGAGCAGTACTTC. It translates to CSASFRAGREYEQYF.

This clonotype has just a few counts. The chain carries TRBV7-9 and TRBJ2-1; D remains unclear. CDR3 length equals 15 residues. V lost 5 bases, J lost 2 bases, and 13 bases lay in between. CDR1 is SEHNR, CDR2 FQNEAQ, per germline (reference sequence). The CDR3 DNA reads as TGTGCCAGCAGCCCACAGACCAGGACCTACAATGAGCAGTTCTTC. It is translated as CASSPQTRTYNEQFF.

The genes are TRBV13 and TRBJ2-7, with 9 bases fitting TRBD1. Germline CDR1 and CDR2: PRHDT and FYEKMQ (reference sequence). This CDR3 has 15 residues. Trimming removed 4 bases from V and 0 bases from J; junction bases left unmatched: 4. The chain's CDR3 is CASSSRDRDSYEQYF. The DNA for the CDR3 is TGTGCCAGCAGCTCCCGGGACAGGGACTCCTACGAGCAGTACTTC.

The rearrangement uses TRBV2 and TRBJ2-7; possibly TRBD1 or TRBD2 for D (6 bases each). The germline CDR1 and CDR2 sequences are SNHLY and FYNNEI. Trimming left V 6 bases short and J 3 bases short, with 15 bases between. The CDR3 covers 14 residues. This CDR3 reads CASRGDGGGYEQYF. The CDR3 coding sequence is TGTGCCAGCAGGGGGGATGGAGGGGGCTACGAGCAGTACTTC.

This clonotype was seen a few times. The chain carries TRBV4-2 and TRBJ1-6; 9 bases agree with TRBD1. CDR1 is LGHNA, CDR2 YNFKEQ, per germline. This CDR3 spans 15 amino acids. Trimming took 4 bases from V and 8 from J; bases not matched to a gene: 6. The CDR3 DNA follows: TGTGCCAGCAGCCTCCGGACAGGGGATGATTCACCCCTCCACTTT. This codes for CASSLRTGDDSPLHF.

There are a few counts of this clonotype. The rearrangement links TRBV5-1 to TRBJ2-3; D is unresolved. This CDR3 is 14 amino acids long. The V gene's germline CDR1 is SGHRS and CDR2 YFSETQ. V was trimmed by 0 bases and J by 5 bases, leaving 10 bases between them. The chain's CDR3 is CASSLGAGKDTQYF. The CDR3 DNA reads TGCGCCAGCAGCTTGGGCGCCGGAAAAGATACGCAGTATTTT.

The rearrangement joins TRBV29-1 to TRBJ1-1; D call uncertain. The germline V gene encodes CDR1 SQVTM and CDR2 ANQGSEA. Between the trimmed V and J ends, which lost 3 bases and 3 bases, there was a span of 5 bases. The CDR3 contains 11 residues. The CDR3 here is CSVERDTEAFF. DNA for the CDR3: TGCAGCGTTGAGCGGGACACTGAAGCTTTCTTT.

This clonotype has only a few counts. The chain uses TRBV20-1 and TRBJ2-3; TRBD2 matches at 12 bases. The J segment lost 4 bases and the V segment lost 7 bases, leaving 9 bases of the junction unmatched. CDR3 length: 15 residues. Germline assignment: CDR1 DFQATT and CDR2 SNEGSKA (reference sequence). DNA for the CDR3: TGCAGTGTTCAAGCTAGCGGGAGGGCCTCAGATACGCAGTATTTT. This encodes CSVQASGRASDTQYF.

The V and J genes are TRBV28 and TRBJ2-3, with D possibly being TRBD2 (7 bases). The CDR3 has 15 amino acids. Trimming stripped 7 bases from V and 2 bases from J, with 16 bases between. The germline V gene has CDR1 MDHEN and CDR2 SYDVKM. For the CDR3, the DNA is TGTGCCAGCAACGCCCCCGGGGGGCCCACAGATACGCAGTATTTT. Protein product: CASNAPGGPTDTQYF.

The chain couples TRBV9 to TRBJ2-1, with D perhaps matching TRBD2 (5 bases). The tail of the sequence fits TRBJ2-7 better, so the J call may be wrong. This CDR3 region has 16 residues. Germline V lookup: CDR1 SGDLS, CDR2 YYNGEE. The CDR3 bases are TGTGCCAGCAGCTCGAGGGAAGATACGTCGCCCTACGAGCAGTACTTC. Amino acids: CASSSREDTSPYEQYF.

The chain recombines TRBV2 with TRBJ2-2, with a weak D call TRBD1 (6 bases). Germline CDR1 is SNHLY and CDR2 is FYNNEI. Between the trimmed V and J ends, which lost 8 bases and 4 bases, there was a span of 20 bases. The CDR3 sequence is 16 residues long. CDR3 loop: CASASQGHSVTGELFF. Here the CDR3 DNA reads TGTGCCAGCGCGAGCCAGGGGCATTCGGTCACCGGGGAGCTGTTTTTT. The full variable domain, completed using reference TRBV2 and TRBJ2-2, is EPEVTQTPSHQVTQMGQEVILRCVPISNHLYFYWYRQILGQKVEFLVSFYNNEISEKSEIFDDQFSVERPDGSNFTLKIRSTKLEDSAMYFCASASQGHSVTGELFFGEGSRLTVL.

The rearrangement links TRBV5-1 to TRBJ2-5; D remains unclear. The CDR3 consists of 15 residues. Trimming stripped 0 bases from V and 5 bases from J, with 14 bases between. From germline, CDR1 is SGHRS and CDR2 YFSETQ. The chain's CDR3 is CASSLGALSVETQYF. In DNA, the CDR3 is TGCGCCAGCAGCTTGGGTGCACTCTCGGTGGAGACCCAGTACTTC.